These 32 T cell receptor beta chains share one sample of origin, sequenced in a study of blood T cell repertoires in COVID-19. The method was immunoSEQ multiplex PCR; TCRdb's version includes in-frame clones alone and lacks a portion of them. The data hold around 120,000 clones, with 90% observed a single time. Sequencing used peripheral blood. Receptor source: a woman aged 60-75 years with COVID-19, enrolled during active disease.

This clone was recorded a few times. The chain has TRBV9 and TRBJ2-3; no clear D. CDR1 SGDLS and CDR2 YYNGEE come from the germline V gene. CDR3 size: 15 residues. With 0 bases removed from V and 2 bases from J, the gap between germline ends came to 10 bases. CDR3 sequence reads: CASSVVPQHTDTQYF. The CDR3 DNA follows: TGTGCCAGCAGCGTAGTCCCGCAACACACAGATACGCAGTATTTT.

This chain links TRBV10-3 with TRBJ1-2; possibly TRBD1 for D (6 bases). Germline CDR1 reads ENHRY; CDR2 reads SYGVKD. The CDR3 runs 11 residues. The V end lost 8 bases, the J end lost 5 bases, and 9 bases lay between the germline ends. CDR3 in amino acids: CAIQDSYGYTF. CDR3 in DNA: TGTGCCATCCAGGACAGTTATGGCTACACCTTC.

The table lists this clone with a few counts. The J gene is TRBJ2-1, the V gene TRBV6-2 or TRBV6-3; 10 positions match TRBD2. V lost 3 bases, J lost 7 bases, and 12 bases stayed unmatched. Germline CDR1 reads MNHEY; CDR2 reads SVGEGT. The CDR3 is 17 residues long. The DNA of the CDR3 is TGTGCCAGCAGTTATCGAGCACAAGCGGGGGGGCGGAATGAGCAGTTCTTC. It yields the protein CASSYRAQAGGRNEQFF.

This chain uses TRBV27 with TRBJ2-5; D is ambiguous. Trimming removed 5 bases at V and 5 bases at J, with 18 bases between. The CDR3 totals 15 residues. The V gene's germline CDR1 is MNHEY and CDR2 SMNVEV (reference sequence). Written as DNA, the CDR3 is TGTGCCAGCAGTCCGCGCTCGACTGCCTACGAGACCCAGTACTTC. Translation: CASSPRSTAYETQYF.

The chain couples TRBV19 to TRBJ2-1, with D possibly being TRBD2 (7 bases). Germline-derived CDR1 and CDR2 are LNHDA and SQIVND (reference sequence). The germline V and J ends were trimmed by 5 bases and 6 bases, with 11 bases remaining between them. This CDR3 is built from 13 residues. The CDR3 protein is CASSRGASNEQFF. CDR3 DNA sequence: TGTGCCAGTAGTCGGGGGGCGAGCAATGAGCAGTTCTTC.

The chain joins TRBV19 to TRBJ2-1, with TRBD2 identical over 7 bases. Germline-derived CDR1 and CDR2 are LNHDA and SQIVND (reference sequence). Trimming took 6 bases from V and 6 from J; bases not matched to a gene: 8. The CDR3 length is 14 residues. For the CDR3, the DNA is TGTGCCAGTAGGTCCCAGGCTAGCGGCAATGAGCAGTTCTTC. Protein sequence: CASRSQASGNEQFF.

The chain combines TRBV5-1 with TRBJ1-5, with D possibly being TRBD1 (6 bases). Trimming removed 0 bases at V and 6 bases at J, with 16 bases between. The germline CDR1 and CDR2 sequences are SGHRS and YFSETQ. This CDR3 spans 16 amino acids. CDR3 amino acids: CASSLEGVGSGQPQHF. The DNA for the CDR3 is TGCGCCAGCAGCTTGGAGGGGGTAGGTTCCGGTCAGCCCCAGCATTTT.

The V and J genes are TRBV5-4 and TRBJ1-1; tentatively, D is TRBD1 (6 bases). Trimming took 2 bases from V and 5 from J, leaving 13 bases between them. CDR3 length: 14 residues. The germline CDR1 and CDR2 sequences are SGHNT and YYREEE (reference sequence). DNA for the CDR3: TGTGCCAGCAGCTTCTCAGGGGTCCGGACTGAAGCTTTCTTT. Protein sequence: CASSFSGVRTEAFF.

This chain connects TRBV7-8 to TRBJ1-5; 8 bases agree with TRBD1. Looked up from germline, CDR1 is SGHVS and CDR2 is FQNEAQ. J was trimmed by 6 bases and V by 3 bases; bases with no gene match: 4. The CDR3 loop spans 14 amino acids. CDR3 loop: CASSLDRVIQPQHF. For the CDR3, the DNA is TGTGCCAGCAGCTTGGACAGGGTCATTCAGCCCCAGCATTTT.

The J gene is TRBJ2-5, the V gene TRBV6-6, with D tentatively TRBD1 (5 bases). The germline V and J ends were trimmed by 3 bases and 7 bases, with 18 bases remaining between them. Germline-derived CDR1 and CDR2 are MNHNY and SVGAGI (reference sequence). The CDR3 runs to 15 residues. CDR3 bases: TGTGCCAGCAGTTATAATTCGGCAGGGCATGGGACCCAGTACTTC. Translated, it gives CASSYNSAGHGTQYF.

The chain is built from TRBV29-1 and TRBJ2-1, with 7 positions matching TRBD1. Trimming took 5 bases from V and 10 from J; bases not matched to a gene: 8. The CDR3 consists of 12 residues. CDR1 and CDR2 (germline): SQVTM, ANQGSEA. CDR3 sequence reads: CSVTDRVEEQFF. The CDR3 DNA is TGCAGCGTTACTGACAGGGTTGAGGAGCAGTTCTTC.

The chain is built from TRBV9 and TRBJ2-1, with TRBD2 matching over 9 bases. Trimming removed 4 bases from V and 7 bases from J; junction bases left unmatched: 12. CDR1 is SGDLS, CDR2 YYNGEE, per germline. The CDR3 has 16 amino acids. The CDR3: CASSPFSGGMANEQFF. In DNA form, the CDR3 reads TGTGCCAGCAGCCCCTTTAGCGGGGGTATGGCGAATGAGCAGTTCTTC.

The V gene is TRBV4-1, the J gene TRBJ2-3; 7 positions match TRBD2. Unmatched junction bases numbered 2, after V lost 5 bases and J lost 0 bases. The germline CDR1 and CDR2 sequences are MGHRA and YSYEKL. The CDR3 has 14 residues. For the CDR3, the DNA is TGCGCCAGCAGCGGGAGGGCCAGCACAGATACGCAGTATTTT. Encoded protein: CASSGRASTDTQYF.

This clone was seen a few times. The V call is TRBV7-9, the J call TRBJ2-7; D is ambiguous. This CDR3 contains 12 residues. CDR1 is SEHNR, CDR2 FQNEAQ, per germline (reference sequence). The V end was cut by 5 bases, the J end by 5 bases, with 10 bases between. In DNA, the CDR3 is TGTGCCAGCAGCGGCAAGAACCACGAGCAGTACTTC. It translates to CASSGKNHEQYF. The variable domain in full, completed from reference TRBV7-9 and TRBJ2-7, reads DTGVSQNPRHKITKRGQNVTFRCDPISEHNRLYWYRQTLGQGPEFLTYFQNEAQLEKSRLLSDRFSAERPKGSFSTLEIQRTEQGDSAMYLCASSGKNHEQYFGPGTRLTVT.

This chain links TRBV10-3 with TRBJ2-5, with 7 nucleotides matching TRBD1. The germline CDR1 and CDR2 sequences are ENHRY and SYGVKD. V lost 2 bases, J lost 5 bases, and 5 bases stayed unmatched. The CDR3 covers 14 residues. CDR3 coding DNA: TGTGCCATCAGTGAGCGAGGGGGCGGGGAGACCCAGTACTTC. The encoded protein is CAISERGGGETQYF.

The J gene is TRBJ2-1, the V gene TRBV7-2; D perhaps matches TRBD1 (6 bases). CDR1 is SGHTA, CDR2 FQGNSA, per germline. V lost 5 bases and J lost 8, with 16 bases in between. The CDR3 runs to 14 residues. The CDR3 region is CASSPQTTGYEQFF. The CDR3 DNA is TGTGCCAGCAGCCCCCAAACGACAGGCTATGAGCAGTTCTTC.

The chain links TRBV5-1 to TRBJ2-7; tentative D call: TRBD2 (7 bases). CDR3 length: 14 amino acids. Germline loops: CDR1 SGHRS, CDR2 YFSETQ. Trimming cost V 3 bases and J 3 bases, with 13 bases left between them. The CDR3 DNA sequence: TGCGCCAGCAGCTGGGCAGGGGAGGGCTACGAGCAGTACTTC. Translating it yields CASSWAGEGYEQYF.

The V and J genes are TRBV5-1 and TRBJ1-6, with unresolved D. Germline V gene lookup returns CDR1 SGHRS and CDR2 YFSETQ. CDR3 size: 15 residues. The V end was cut by 1 base, the J end by 6 bases, with 11 bases between. The CDR3 is CASSLNRESNSPLHF. The CDR3 DNA reads TGCGCCAGCAGCTTGAATAGGGAGAGTAATTCACCCCTCCACTTT. Together with reference TRBV5-1 and TRBJ1-6, the CDR3 gives the full variable domain: KAGVTQTPRYLIKTRGQQVTLSCSPISGHRSVSWYQQTPGQGLQFLFEYFSETQRNKGNFPGRFSGRQFSNSRSEMNVSTLELGDSALYLCASSLNRESNSPLHFGNGTRLTVT.

The J gene is TRBJ1-6, the V gene TRBV15, with 7 bases identical to TRBD1. From germline, CDR1 is LNHNV and CDR2 YYDKDF (reference sequence). The CDR3 length is 14 residues. The junction had 2 bases not matched to a gene; V was cut back by 3 bases and J by 6 bases. The CDR3 DNA reads TGTGCCACCAGCAGGACAGGGATTAATTCACCCCTCCACTTT. It translates to CATSRTGINSPLHF. The full variable domain, its missing parts supplied by reference TRBV15 and TRBJ1-6, is DAMVIQNPRYQVTQFGKPVTLSCSQTLNHNVMYWYQQKSSQAPKLLFHYYDKDFNNEADTPDNFQSRRPNTSFCFLDIRSPGLGDTAMYLCATSRTGINSPLHFGNGTRLTVT.

As to this clone: This CDR3 is also generated by other DNA sequences in the sample. J is TRBJ2-7 and V is TRBV3-1 (or the pseudogene TRBV3-2); 11 nucleotides match TRBD1. V shed 4 bases, J shed 3 bases, and the junction held 5 bases outside the gene matches. The CDR3 extends over 15 amino acids. From germline, CDR1 is LGHDT and CDR2 YNNKEL (reference sequence). CDR3 protein: CASSPLGQGVYEQYF. The CDR3 DNA sequence: TGTGCCAGCAGCCCCCTGGGACAGGGGGTCTACGAGCAGTACTTC.

The chain uses TRBV11-1 and TRBJ1-1; 7 bases match TRBD1. Germline lookup yields CDR1 SGHAT and CDR2 FQDESV (reference sequence). V lost 3 bases to trimming and J lost 1 base; unmatched junction nucleotides: 2. The CDR3 is made up of 14 amino acids. CDR3 bases: TGTGCCAGCAGCTTTGGGACAGAGAACACTGAAGCTTTCTTT. Its translation is CASSFGTENTEAFF.

V is TRBV21-1 and J is TRBJ1-5; TRBD1 is taken as the D call from the table, unchecked against the DNA. TRBV21-1 counts as a pseudogene. The CDR3 is made up of 19 amino acids. The CDR3 loop reads CASSKDHTGTGDSNQPQHF. CDR3 DNA: TGTGCCAGCAGCAAAGATCATACCGGGACAGGGGATAGCAATCAGCCCCAGCATTTT.

In its sample, this clone was seen once. The CDR3 protein is CASSATRLVLAQFF. As DNA, the CDR3 is TGTGCCAGCAGCGCCACCCGACTAGTGCTTGCGCAGTTCTTC. The chain has TRBV7-2 and TRBJ2-1; a weak D match, TRBD2 (6 bases). Germline lookup yields CDR1 SGHTA and CDR2 FQGNSA. Trimming pared 5 bases from V and 12 bases from J, leaving 20 bases between. CDR3 length: 14 residues.

The rearrangement uses TRBV6-2 or TRBV6-3 and TRBJ2-7; tentatively, D is TRBD2 (5 bases). CDR1 and CDR2 (germline): MNHEY, SVGEGT. Trimming removed 2 bases from V and 3 bases from J, with 14 bases in between. There are 15 residues in the CDR3. CDR3 sequence: CASSYQPPGNYEQYF. CDR3 in DNA: TGTGCCAGCAGTTACCAGCCCCCGGGGAACTACGAGCAGTACTTC.

This chain joins TRBV19 and TRBJ1-5; 10 bases fit TRBD1. J was trimmed by 4 bases and V by 5 bases; bases with no gene match: 11. From germline, CDR1 is LNHDA and CDR2 SQIVND (reference sequence). The CDR3 totals 17 residues. CDR3 DNA sequence: TGTGCCAGTAGTGTGACAGGGGGCTGGCAGTTAAATCAGCCCCAGCATTTT. This gives the protein CASSVTGGWQLNQPQHF. Variable domain in full (rest from reference TRBV19 and TRBJ1-5): DGGITQSPKYLFRKEGQNVTLSCEQNLNHDAMYWYRQDPGQGLRLIYYSQIVNDFQKGDIAEGYSVSREKKESFPLTVTSAQKNPTAFYLCASSVTGGWQLNQPQHFGDGTRLSIL.

The V and J genes are TRBV5-1 and TRBJ1-3; D unresolved. CDR1 and CDR2 from the germline V gene are SGHRS and YFSETQ. The CDR3 runs to 14 residues. The V and J ends lost 4 bases and 0 bases respectively, with 8 bases between them. The CDR3 DNA follows: TGCGCCAGCAGCCCACGTAGCTCTGGAAACACCATATATTTT. It translates to CASSPRSSGNTIYF.

The chain joins TRBV11-3 to TRBJ2-2; no clear D gene. Germline CDR1 is SGHNT and CDR2 is YENEEA. V shed 1 base and J shed 5 bases, with 8 bases lying between them. This CDR3 has 14 residues. CDR3 residues: CASSLVSATGELFF. CDR3 sequence (DNA): TGTGCCAGCAGCTTAGTTTCAGCGACCGGGGAGCTGTTTTTT.

This clone has a single count. The V gene is TRBV12-3 or TRBV12-4, the J gene TRBJ1-4; D gene uncertain. CDR3 size: 11 residues. V lost 3 bases and J 11 bases, leaving 7 bases between the germline ends. CDR3 DNA: TGTGCCAGCAGTTTGGGAGGGAAACTGTTTTTT. This sequence encodes CASSLGGKLFF.

The gene calls are TRBV6-2 or TRBV6-3 and TRBJ1-2, with a possible D match to TRBD1 (6 bases). The germline CDR1 and CDR2 sequences are MNHEY and SVGEGT. The CDR3 has 13 amino acids. The V end lost 6 bases, the J end lost 5 bases, and 13 bases lay between the germline ends. The chain's CDR3 is CASSRDTTYGYTF. The CDR3 coding sequence is TGTGCCAGCAGCAGGGACACAACGTATGGCTACACCTTC.

This rearrangement joins TRBV2 to TRBJ1-2; the D is unclear. The CDR3 extends over 15 amino acids. V lost 3 bases, J lost 8 bases, and 19 bases lay in between. Germline V gives CDR1 SNHLY, CDR2 FYNNEI. The CDR3 bases are TGTGCCAGCAGTGATGGACCGGGAGAAAGTAAGGGCTACACCTTC. It codes for CASSDGPGESKGYTF. The full variable domain, completed using reference TRBV2 and TRBJ1-2, is EPEVTQTPSHQVTQMGQEVILRCVPISNHLYFYWYRQILGQKVEFLVSFYNNEISEKSEIFDDQFSVERPDGSNFTLKIRSTKLEDSAMYFCASSDGPGESKGYTFGSGTRLTVV.

This chain connects TRBV5-4 to TRBJ1-2; 10 positions agree with TRBD1. Germline V gene sequence: CDR1 SGHNT, CDR2 YYREEE (reference sequence). This CDR3 is built from 14 residues. V was clipped by 4 bases and J by 4 bases; unmatched bases: 4. CDR3 sequence reads: CASSHRDRGYGYTF. CDR3 nucleotides: TGTGCCAGCAGCCACCGGGACAGGGGCTATGGCTACACCTTC.

The chain recombines TRBV18 with TRBJ2-5, with D tentatively TRBD2 (6 bases). The V gene's germline CDR1 is KGHSH and CDR2 LQKENI. Trimming took 3 bases from V and 5 from J, leaving 13 bases between them. The CDR3 runs 14 residues. CDR3 nucleotide sequence: TGTGCCAGCTCACCTAGCGGCAGGTACGAGACCCAGTACTTC. Translated, it gives CASSPSGRYETQYF.